This T cell receptor (beta chain) was profiled in a study of T cell responses to AZD1222 COVID-19 vaccine. Study-level points and caveats: The sample set comprised mostly white British donors with more females, and clonal diversity was possibly underestimated. Breadth and depth of Spike-specific TCRs rose after two AZD1222 doses. It was only after the peak T cell response that any repertoires were sampled.

Profiled with immunoSEQ multiplex PCR; TCRdb holds only in-frame clones, not every one. In the table there are 100,000 to 150,000 clones, roughly 91% of which are singletons. About this clone itself: The antigen is unknown.

Deletions cut 6 bases from V and 0 bases from J, with 15 bases between. The germline CDR1 and CDR2 sequences are SGHVS and FNYEAQ. This CDR3 has 17 amino acids. The receptor's source is an adult in good health. This specimen consisted of peripheral blood, obtained on day 0 of AZD1222 vaccination. The chain has TRBV7-6 and TRBJ1-6; D unclear. This CDR3 reads CASRGGEQSSYNSPLHF. The CDR3 nucleotides are TGTGCCAGCAGGGGAGGTGAACAGAGCTCCTATAATTCACCCCTCCACTTT.